This T cell receptor (beta chain) comes out of a study of cytomegalovirus exposure and HLA in healthy donors. Across the study: In a previous analysis, 120 million or so unique TCR beta sequences were found from about 179 million T cells.

Worth noting for this clone: What it binds is not known.

Trimming removed 2 bases from V and 6 bases from J; junction bases left unmatched: 2. CDR3 size: 13 residues. CDR1 is MNHEY, CDR2 SMNVEV, per germline (reference sequence). Primers for the PCR totalled 60 Vbeta and 13 Jbeta. The table came from immunoSEQ multiplex PCR; TCRdb's copy has only in-frame clones and leaves some out. This table has fewer than 250,000 clones, around 80% appearing once. Study-wide points: Most likely, a cluster of highly shared sequence variants arose as a sequencing artifact. Follow-up analysis later connected one missense variant in DCLRE1C with trimming of TCR beta V- and J-genes. Excluded: some indistinguishable V segments such as TRBV6-2 and TRBV6-3.

The chain has TRBV27 and TRBJ2-3; TRBD1 agrees at 7 bases. This TCR derives from a man between 40 and 49 years old in good health and CMV-seropositive. Sequencing was carried out using PBMCs. CDR3 bases: TGTGCCAGCAGTTTACTACAGGGGGATACGCAGTATTTT. Translating it yields CASSLLQGDTQYF.